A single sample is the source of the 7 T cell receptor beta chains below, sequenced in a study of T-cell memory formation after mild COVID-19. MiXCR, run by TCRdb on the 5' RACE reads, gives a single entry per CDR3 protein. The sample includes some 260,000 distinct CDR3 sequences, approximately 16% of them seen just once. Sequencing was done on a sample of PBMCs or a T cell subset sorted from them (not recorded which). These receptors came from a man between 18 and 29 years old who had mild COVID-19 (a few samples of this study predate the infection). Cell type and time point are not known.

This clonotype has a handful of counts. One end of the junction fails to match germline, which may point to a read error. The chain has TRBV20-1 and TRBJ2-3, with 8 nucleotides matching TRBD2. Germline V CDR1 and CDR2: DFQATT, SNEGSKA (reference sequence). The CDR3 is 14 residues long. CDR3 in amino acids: CSAGDSGATDTQYF. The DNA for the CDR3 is TGCAGTGCTGGAGATAGCGGGGCGACAGATACGCAGTATTTT.

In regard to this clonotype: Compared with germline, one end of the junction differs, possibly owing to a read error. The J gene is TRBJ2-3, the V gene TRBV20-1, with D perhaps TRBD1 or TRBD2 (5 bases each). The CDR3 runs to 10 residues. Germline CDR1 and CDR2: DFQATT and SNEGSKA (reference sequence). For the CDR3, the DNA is TGCAGTGCTAGTTCGGGGCAAACGGATTTT. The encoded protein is CSASSGQTDF.

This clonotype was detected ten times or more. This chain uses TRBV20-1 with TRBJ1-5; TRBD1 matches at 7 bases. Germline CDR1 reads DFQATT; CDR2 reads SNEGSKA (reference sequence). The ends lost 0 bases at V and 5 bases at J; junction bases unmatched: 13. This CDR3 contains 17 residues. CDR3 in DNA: TGCAGTGCTAGAGATCCCCTCAACAGGGGCGGTCATCAGCCCCAGCATTTT. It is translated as CSARDPLNRGGHQPQHF.

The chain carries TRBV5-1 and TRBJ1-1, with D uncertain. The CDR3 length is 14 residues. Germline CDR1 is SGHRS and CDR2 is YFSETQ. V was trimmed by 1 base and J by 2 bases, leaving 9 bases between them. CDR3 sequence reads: CASSLRNVNTEAFF. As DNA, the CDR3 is TGCGCCAGCAGCTTGAGAAACGTTAACACTGAAGCTTTCTTT. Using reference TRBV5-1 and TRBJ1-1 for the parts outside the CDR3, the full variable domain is KAGVTQTPRYLIKTRGQQVTLSCSPISGHRSVSWYQQTPGQGLQFLFEYFSETQRNKGNFPGRFSGRQFSNSRSEMNVSTLELGDSALYLCASSLRNVNTEAFFGQGTRLTVV.

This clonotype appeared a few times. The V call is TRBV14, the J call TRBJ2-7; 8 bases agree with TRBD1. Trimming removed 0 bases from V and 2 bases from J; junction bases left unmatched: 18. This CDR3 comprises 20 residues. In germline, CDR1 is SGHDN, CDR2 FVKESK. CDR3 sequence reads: CASSQDVNETGVILPYEQYV. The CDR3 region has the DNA TGTGCCAGCAGCCAAGATGTTAATGAGACAGGGGTCATCCTACCCTACGAGCAGTACGTC.

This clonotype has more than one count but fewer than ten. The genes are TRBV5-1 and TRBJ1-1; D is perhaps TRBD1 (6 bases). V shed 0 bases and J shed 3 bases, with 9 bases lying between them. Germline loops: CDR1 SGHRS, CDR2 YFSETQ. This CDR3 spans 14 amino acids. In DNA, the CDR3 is TGCGCCAGCAGCTTGGAGGGGGTGGACACTGAAGCTTTCTTT. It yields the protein CASSLEGVDTEAFF. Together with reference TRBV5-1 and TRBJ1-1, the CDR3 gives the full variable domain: KAGVTQTPRYLIKTRGQQVTLSCSPISGHRSVSWYQQTPGQGLQFLFEYFSETQRNKGNFPGRFSGRQFSNSRSEMNVSTLELGDSALYLCASSLEGVDTEAFFGQGTRLTVV.

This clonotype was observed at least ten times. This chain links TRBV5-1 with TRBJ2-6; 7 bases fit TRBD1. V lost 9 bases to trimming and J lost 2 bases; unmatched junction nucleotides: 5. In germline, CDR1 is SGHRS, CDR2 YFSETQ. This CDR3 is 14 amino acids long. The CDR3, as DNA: TGCGCCACCGCCCAGGGGGCTGGGGCCAACGTCCTGACTTTC. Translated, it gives CATAQGAGANVLTF.